The following is a TCR beta chain sequence with its context. This record belongs to a study of blood T cell repertoires in COVID-19. On the study more broadly: Specimens from acute and convalescent COVID-19 originated in the United States, Italy and Spain. The analysed material was cDNA or gDNA that came from T cells, B-cell-depleted T cells, or PBMCs.

This table comes from immunoSEQ multiplex PCR, and its TCRdb copy is limited to in-frame clones, with some not included. The sample has approximately 60,000 clones, around 82% seen once. The V gene's germline CDR1 is LNHNV and CDR2 YYDKDF (reference sequence). This CDR3 comprises 16 residues. With V trimmed by 5 bases and J by 4 bases, 9 bases remained unmatched. The origin of this receptor is a human donor in a cohort sampled during active COVID-19. The chain carries TRBV15 and TRBJ2-2; 8 bases align to TRBD1. The sample consisted of peripheral blood. The CDR3 sequence: CATSLRTGRSTGELFF. The CDR3, as DNA: TGTGCCACCAGCCTCCGGACAGGGAGAAGCACCGGGGAGCTGTTTTTT.